These T cell receptor beta chains were read from a single sample in a study of blood T cells in healthy people across ages. TCRdb ran MiXCR on the 5' RACE reads and lists one entry per CDR3 protein. This table holds approximately 850,000 distinct CDR3 sequences, over 45% found once. Sequencing was performed on blood. These receptors all stem from a man younger than 40 in good health. CDR3s include the opening cysteine and the closing phenylalanine or tryptophan. Each record gives: D gene, CDR3 length, J gene, V gene, clone size, CDR3 DNA, CDR3 protein. A D gene is named only where the DNA matches it firmly. Not every row has a clone size; where given, it reads once, few, many or a size class.

TRBD1 18 TRBJ2-3 TRBV7-2 few TGTGCCAGCAGCTCCATCTCTCGGGACAGGTTGAATTCAGATACGCAGTATTTT CASSSISRDRLNSDTQYF
TRBD2 15 TRBJ2-7 TRBV7-3 NA TGTGCCAGCAGCTTAAGGGCAGGGAGGGCTTACGAGCAGTACTTC CASSLRAGRAYEQYF
TRBD2 16 TRBJ2-1 TRBV4-1 NA TGCGCCAGCAGCCAAATTAGCGGGAAGCCCTACAATGAGCAGTTCTTC CASSQISGKPYNEQFF
TRBD1 16 TRBJ1-2 TRBV29-1 few TGCAGCGTTGCCAGGACAGGGGGCGTTCTAGACTATGGCTACACCTTC CSVARTGGVLDYGYTF
TRBD2 17 TRBJ2-7 TRBV5-1 NA TGCGCCAGCAGCCTCGGACCGGATCTAGCGGGGGTCTACGAGCAGTACTTC CASSLGPDLAGVYEQYF
NA 12 TRBJ2-7 TRBV30 few TGTGCTCTGAGGGGGGGAGGGTGCGAGCAGTACTTC CALRGGGCEQYF
NA 15 TRBJ1-5 TRBV7-2 once TGTGCCAGCAGCTTATCAGGGATTATAGATCAGCCCCAGCATTTT CASSLSGIIDQPQHF
TRBD2 18 TRBJ2-2 TRBV7-2 NA TGTGCCAGCAGCTTAGTACCCCGCGGGAGCCTCATCACCGGGGAGCTGTTTTTT CASSLVPRGSLITGELFF
TRBD2 16 TRBJ2-3 TRBV20-1 NA TGCAGTGCTAACCCTGGGGCGGGGGGGTCCACAGATACGCAGTATTTT CSANPGAGGSTDTQYF
TRBD1 14 TRBJ1-4 TRBV12-3/TRBV12-4 NA TGTGCCAGCAGTTCCGGGACAGGGGGGGAAAAACTGTTTTTT CASSSGTGGEKLFF
NA 16 TRBJ2-4 TRBV19 once TGTGCCAGTAGTATACGGACAGACCTAGCCAAAAACATTCAGTACTTC CASSIRTDLAKNIQYF
NA 13 TRBJ2-7 TRBV12-3/TRBV12-4 few TGTGCCAGCAGTTTATTGACGGATTACGAGCAGTACTTC CASSLLTDYEQYF
NA 15 TRBJ2-3 TRBV5-1 NA TGCGCCAGCAGCCCGGGACACACTAGCACAGATACGCAGTATTTT CASSPGHTSTDTQYF
TRBD1 14 TRBJ1-6 TRBV2 NA TGTGCCAGCAGTGAGGGACAGTCGATCTCACCCCTCCACTTT CASSEGQSISPLHF